This is a list of T cell receptor beta chains from one sample in a study of blood T cells in healthy people across ages. MiXCR was run by TCRdb on the 5' RACE reads, yielding one entry per CDR3 protein. Altogether approximately 1.5 million distinct CDR3 sequences are present, 34% being singletons, with the ten largest covering roughly 12%. The specimen was blood. The receptors come from a woman in her thirties in good health. Each CDR3 is given with its conserved first and last residue. D genes are given only for firm matches. Clone size is given for some rows only: seen once, a few or many times, or a class if the clone is expanded.

D gene	clone size	V gene	J gene	CDR3 DNA	CDR3 protein
NA	few	TRBV20-1	TRBJ2-4	TGCAGTGCCTCCGACTTAGCCAAAAACATTCAGTACTTC	CSASDLAKNIQYF
NA	NA	TRBV4-1	TRBJ1-2	TGCGCCAGCAGCCAAGAGGTCCGAGTGGGCTACACCTTC	CASSQEVRVGYTF
NA	many	TRBV10-3	TRBJ2-1	TGTGCCATCAGTGGAAGAGACACCTACAATGAGCAGTTCTTC	CAISGRDTYNEQFF
NA	NA	TRBV10-3	TRBJ1-4	TGTGCCATCAGCAGGGGAACAGGCAATGAAAAACTGTTTTTT	CAISRGTGNEKLFF
NA	many	TRBV12-3/TRBV12-4	TRBJ2-7	TGTGCCAGCAGCCATGCAGGGACTGACTACGAGCAGTACTTC	CASSHAGTDYEQYF
NA	NA	TRBV20-1	TRBJ2-5	TGCAGTGCTAGAGATCTGGGCGGGACCCGACAAGAGACCCAGTACTTC	CSARDLGGTRQETQYF
NA	NA	TRBV6-1	TRBJ1-5	TGTGCCAGCAGTGAAGCGCCGCAGGGCGCTAGAAGCAATCAGCCCCAGCATTTT	CASSEAPQGARSNQPQHF
NA	NA	TRBV12-3/TRBV12-4	TRBJ2-3	TGTGCCAGCAGTTTAGGCCCGGAGACCACAGATACGCAGTATTTT	CASSLGPETTDTQYF
NA	NA	TRBV27	TRBJ2-7	TGTGCCAGCAGTTTAGGACCCGGGACGACCTACGAGCAGTACTTC	CASSLGPGTTYEQYF
TRBD2	NA	TRBV7-8	TRBJ2-5	TGTGCCAGCAGCTTCGAGCGGGGGGGCCAAGAGACCCAGTACTTC	CASSFERGGQETQYF
TRBD2	few	TRBV12-3/TRBV12-4	TRBJ2-1	TGTGCCAGCAGCCGGACTAGCGGGAGCGAGCAGTTCTTC	CASSRTSGSEQFF
TRBD1	few	TRBV24-1	TRBJ2-7	TGTGCCACCAGTGACCCTCGGGACAGGGAGTCCGAGCAGTACTTC	CATSDPRDRESEQYF
NA	NA	TRBV5-1	TRBJ2-7	TGCGCCAGCAGCTTGAGTCAGGTTCCCCCAAACTCCTACGAGCAGTACTTC	CASSLSQVPPNSYEQYF
NA	many	TRBV7-9	TRBJ2-5	TGTGCCAGCAGCCAGGAGGGGGGCGAATATCAAGAGACCCAGTACTTC	CASSQEGGEYQETQYF
NA	few	TRBV6-2/TRBV6-3	TRBJ2-7	TGTGCCAGCAGGCATGGGAGCTCCTACGAGCAGTACTTC	CASRHGSSYEQYF
TRBD1	NA	TRBV3-1	TRBJ2-1	TGTGCCAGCAGCCAAGATAGGGGGCGGGCGCAGTTCTTC	CASSQDRGRAQFF
TRBD2	NA	TRBV14	TRBJ2-1	TGTGCCAGCAGCCAAGATAGGTGGCTAGCGGGTCCGATTACCTCCTACAATGAGCAGTTCTTC	CASSQDRWLAGPITSYNEQFF
NA	NA	TRBV20-1	TRBJ1-5	TGCAGTGCTAGTGAGGCAGAGGGTCGCAATCAGCCCCAGCATTTT	CSASEAEGRNQPQHF
NA	many	TRBV27	TRBJ2-3	TGTGCCAGCAGTTCCGCGGGGGATACGCAGTATTTT	CASSSAGDTQYF
NA	few	TRBV14	TRBJ2-2	TGTGCCAGCAGCCAAGACGTGGCTCTGCGGAACACCGGGGAGCTGTTTTTT	CASSQDVALRNTGELFF
TRBD2	NA	TRBV9	TRBJ2-3	TGTGCCAGCAGCGTAGCTCCGGGGGGGATCACAGATACGCAGTATTTT	CASSVAPGGITDTQYF
TRBD2	NA	TRBV28	TRBJ2-1	TGTGCCAGCAGTCCCGATCCCGGGACTAGCGGGAGGCTCTTGAGCTCCTACAATGAGCAGTTCTTC	CASSPDPGTSGRLLSSYNEQFF
NA	few	TRBV4-1	TRBJ1-2	TGCGCCAGCAGCCAAGAAGCGGGTCCCTATGGCTACACCTTC	CASSQEAGPYGYTF
TRBD1	once	TRBV10-3	TRBJ1-2	TGTGCCATCAGTGAGCCCCCGGGACAGGCAAACTATGGCTACACCTTC	CAISEPPGQANYGYTF
NA	NA	TRBV12-3/TRBV12-4	TRBJ2-7	TGTGCCAGCAGTCCCAAAAGCGGGCTCTCCTACGAGCAGTACTTC	CASSPKSGLSYEQYF
NA	few	TRBV20-1	TRBJ1-5	TGCAGTGCTAGTGTGGGCCGTGTGACTCACACCGTCAACAATCAGCCCCAGCATTTT	CSASVGRVTHTVNNQPQHF
NA	many	TRBV28	TRBJ2-3	TGTGCCAGCAGCAGAGGGACTGTTGATACGCAGTATTTT	CASSRGTVDTQYF
NA	NA	TRBV4-1	TRBJ1-5	TGCGCCAGCAGCCAAGATAAGGTAGGAGGGAATCAGCCCCAGCATTTT	CASSQDKVGGNQPQHF
NA	few	TRBV6-2/TRBV6-3	TRBJ2-1	TGTGCCAGCAGTTACTGGCGGCAGGGTTCCTACAATGAGCAGTTCTTC	CASSYWRQGSYNEQFF
NA	many	TRBV29-1	TRBJ2-3	TGCAGCGTCCAAGGGCGGGTGACAGATACGCAGTATTTT	CSVQGRVTDTQYF
NA	once	TRBV10-3	TRBJ2-2	TGTGCCATCAGTGAACGTACCGGGGAGCTGTTTTTT	CAISERTGELFF
NA	NA	TRBV11-2	TRBJ2-7	TGTGCCAGCAGCAGTATGACCTCCCGGGACGGCTCCTACGAGCAGTACTTC	CASSSMTSRDGSYEQYF
NA	NA	TRBV5-1	TRBJ2-3	TGCGCCAGCAGCTCGACGCCGGGAGCAACAGATACGCAGTATTTT	CASSSTPGATDTQYF
TRBD1	few	TRBV25-1	TRBJ1-5	TGTGCCAGCGGAGGGGACAGGGTCCATCAGCCCCAGCATTTT	CASGGDRVHQPQHF
NA	many	TRBV7-2	TRBJ2-7	TGTGCCAGCAGCTCGGGGGTGGGCGGCCTCTCCTACGAGCAGTACTTC	CASSSGVGGLSYEQYF
TRBD1	NA	TRBV10-3	TRBJ1-5	TGTGCCATCAGTCAGTTTATAGGACAGGCGGGTCAGCCCCAGCATTTT	CAISQFIGQAGQPQHF
NA	few	TRBV5-1	TRBJ2-7	TGCGCCAGCAGCTTGAACCCTGGATATTACGAGCAGTACTTC	CASSLNPGYYEQYF
TRBD1	NA	TRBV25-1	TRBJ1-1	TGTGCCAGCAGTCAGGGGGGGAGTCGAGCTTTCTTT	CASSQGGSRAFF
TRBD2	few	TRBV28	TRBJ2-6	TGTGCCAGCAGTCCTCGACTAGCGGGAGGGCCATCTGGGGCCAACGTCCTGACTTTC	CASSPRLAGGPSGANVLTF
NA	NA	TRBV6-1	TRBJ1-1	TGTGCCAGCAGTTTGGAGGCGCCCACTGAAGCTTTCTTT	CASSLEAPTEAFF
TRBD2	few	TRBV28	TRBJ2-5	TGTGCCAGCAGTCCAGGACTAGCGGGAGGGCCTGAGAGGGAGACCCAGTACTTC	CASSPGLAGGPERETQYF
NA	NA	TRBV5-1	TRBJ2-5	TGCGCCAGCAGTTTCGACCGGACCTTCCCGGAGGAGACCCAGTACTTC	CASSFDRTFPEETQYF
NA	few	TRBV5-1	TRBJ2-5	TGCGCCAGCAGCCTCAGGAGGGCTACACAAGAGACCCAGTACTTC	CASSLRRATQETQYF
TRBD2	NA	TRBV7-6	TRBJ2-1	TGTGCCAGCAGCTTAGTCGGCGGAGTAGCGGGCCCTTCCTACAATGAGCAGTTCTTC	CASSLVGGVAGPSYNEQFF
NA	NA	TRBV5-1	TRBJ2-2	TGCGCCAGCAGCTTGGGTCTGCCGGGGGACGGGGAGCTGTTTTTT	CASSLGLPGDGELFF
TRBD2	many	TRBV12-3/TRBV12-4	TRBJ2-5	TGTGCCAGCAGTTCAGGACTAGCGGGGGGAGTGGTCTGGGAGACCCAGTACTTC	CASSSGLAGGVVWETQYF
TRBD1	NA	TRBV6-6	TRBJ2-7	TGTGCCAGCAGCGCGATGGCAGGGGGCTACGAGCAGTACTTC	CASSAMAGGYEQYF
NA	NA	TRBV21-1	TRBJ1-4	TGTGCCAGCAGCCCAATACTGCTAACACGGGCTGAAAAACTGTTTTTT	CASSPILLTRAEKLFF
TRBD1	NA	TRBV28	TRBJ1-2	TGTGCCAGCAGCCGGGGACAGCGAAGCCCCTATGGCTACACCTTC	CASSRGQRSPYGYTF
TRBD1	NA	TRBV4-1	TRBJ2-5	TGCGCCAGCAGCCAACCTCGGGACAGGGGTCGGGAGACCCAGTACTTC	CASSQPRDRGRETQYF
NA	NA	TRBV3-1	TRBJ2-1	TGTGCCAGCAGCCGGGGGACATCGAATTATGAGCAGTTCTTC	CASSRGTSNYEQFF
NA	many	TRBV29-1	TRBJ2-1	TGCAGCGTTGAGGGGCCGGGACGAGGGTACAATGAGCAGTTCTTC	CSVEGPGRGYNEQFF
TRBD2	many	TRBV20-1	TRBJ2-5	TGCAGTGCTAACGGTGGCCTAGCGGGGCGGGAGACCCAGTACTTC	CSANGGLAGRETQYF
TRBD2	NA	TRBV28	TRBJ2-1	TGTGCCAGCCGGACTAGCGGGACGAGAAACTACAATGAGCAGTTCTTC	CASRTSGTRNYNEQFF